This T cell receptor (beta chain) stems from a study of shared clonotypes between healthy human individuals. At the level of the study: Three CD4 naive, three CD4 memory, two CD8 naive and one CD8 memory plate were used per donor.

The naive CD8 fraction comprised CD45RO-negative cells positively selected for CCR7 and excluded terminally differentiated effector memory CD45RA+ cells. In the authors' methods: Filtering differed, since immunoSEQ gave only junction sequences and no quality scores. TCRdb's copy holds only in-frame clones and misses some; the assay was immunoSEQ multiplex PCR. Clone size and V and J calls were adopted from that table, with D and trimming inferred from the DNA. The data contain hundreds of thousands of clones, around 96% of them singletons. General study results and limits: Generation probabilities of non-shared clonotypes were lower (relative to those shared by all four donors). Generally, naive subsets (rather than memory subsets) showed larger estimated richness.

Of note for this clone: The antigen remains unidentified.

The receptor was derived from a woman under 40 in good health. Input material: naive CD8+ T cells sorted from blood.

CDR3 residues: CASSLAGTEKIYGYTF. CDR3 bases: TGTGCCAGCAGCTTGGCCGGGACAGAAAAGATCTATGGCTACACCTTC. V is TRBV5-6 and J is TRBJ1-2, with 7 positions matching TRBD1. The V gene end was trimmed by 0 bases and the J gene end by 4 bases; junction bases not matched to a gene: 9. Germline values: CDR1 SGHDT, CDR2 YYEEEE. The CDR3 loop spans 16 amino acids.